This T cell receptor (beta chain) came from a study of T cell responses to AZD1222 COVID-19 vaccine (dated by TCRdb to the early 2020s). Looking at the study overall: Because spike-specific TCR depth and breadth did not differ between the two schedules, AZD1222 recipients who got a second dose at roughly 4 weeks were pooled with those who got a second dose at roughly 12 weeks. TCR sequencing covered more than 230 trial participants: 207 given two doses of AZD1222 and 26 given two doses of MenACWY control vaccine. Enrollment into the trials was organized by age into subgroups of 18-55, 56-69 and 70-plus years, and those subgroups contained roughly 150, 30 and 60 TCR-sequenced participants, respectively. Findings and caveats that apply to the study as a whole: CD4 TCRs associated with the vaccine covered the entire spike protein, and the dominant responses were in regions 160-218 and 743-854. The 56-69-year group was small, and its depth increase did not reach significance, likely because of low power. Epitopes outside the regions mutated in the B.1.351 and B.1.1.7 variants were reportedly recognized by nearly half of the unique spike-specific TCRs. Only six AZD1222 recipients were SARS-CoV-2 seropositive at baseline, limiting conclusions about previously exposed vaccinees. After two AZD1222 doses, both the breadth and the depth of spike-specific TCRs were significantly higher than at day 0 and than in MenACWY recipients. Most participants were white British and females outnumbered males, and the authors suggested that clonal diversity may have been underestimated. Because no day 14 peak-response samples were available, the repertoires could be characterized only after the peak T cell response.

As encoded in the germline V gene, CDR1 is SGHTA while CDR2 is FQGNSA. Cut back by 3 bases and 8 bases, the V and J ends lie 8 bases apart. The CDR3, from cysteine to phenylalanine, totals 12 residues. CDR3 DNA only is kept here, 36 bases in frame from base 1. The CDR3 regions of human TCRbeta chains were analyzed by immunosequencing. Per the original workflow: TCRs in the repertoires were compared against a reference library of SARS-CoV-2-specific TCRs that had been generated with the MIRA antigen-specificity platform. Breadth meant the fraction of unique TCRs that were SARS-CoV-2-associated, whereas depth meant the fraction of total T cells that were SARS-CoV-2-associated. Using the MIRA data, each spike-specific TCR was assigned both to the spike region to which the TCR was reactive and to a CD4 or CD8 class. Log10-transformed breadth and depth values were compared by one-way ANOVA with Sidak's multiple comparisons tests. Sourced from immuneACCESS, this table was stored by TCRdb with only in-frame sequences that have V and J called. A share of the clones is absent; for the studies checked, an unresolved V gene accounts for under half, and the remainder has no known explanation. The DNA was the basis for D and trimming; V, J and clone size are from that table. This sample has 85,000 to 95,000 clones in its table, and almost 90% of those were observed once. Together, the top ten hold about 8.4% of the sample.

What this sample's time point label stands for: baseline before first vaccination. Vaccinee samples were obtained from the UK trials COV001 and COV002, which included a single-blind randomized controlled phase 2/3 trial of AZD1222 (ChAdOx1 nCoV-19) in healthy adults. Trial participant PBMC samples were collected at day 0 and day 28 after the second dose for TCRbeta chain sequencing. Remarks on this clone: Its antigen target is currently unknown. Per-base quality was not reported, and no clone a single base away is much larger than it.

The chain uses TRBV7-2 and TRBJ2-1; the D gene lacks a confident call. This TCR derives from an adult in good health. The sample in question was peripheral blood, obtained on day 0 of AZD1222 vaccination. The CDR3 in this case is CASSFLEDEQFF. Read as DNA, the sequence is TGTGCCAGCAGCTTCTTAGAGGATGAGCAGTTCTTC.